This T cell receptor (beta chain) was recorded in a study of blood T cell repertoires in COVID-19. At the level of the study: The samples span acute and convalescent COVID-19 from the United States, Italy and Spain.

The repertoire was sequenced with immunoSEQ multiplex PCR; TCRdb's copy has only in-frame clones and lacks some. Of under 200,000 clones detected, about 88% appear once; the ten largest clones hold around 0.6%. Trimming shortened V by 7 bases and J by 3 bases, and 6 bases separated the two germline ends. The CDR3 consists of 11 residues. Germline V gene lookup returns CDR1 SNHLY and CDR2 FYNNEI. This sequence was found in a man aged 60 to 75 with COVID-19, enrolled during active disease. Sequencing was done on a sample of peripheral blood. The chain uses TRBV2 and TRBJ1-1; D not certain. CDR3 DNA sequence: TGTGCCAGCACTCTTTACACTGAAGCTTTCTTT. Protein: CASTLYTEAFF. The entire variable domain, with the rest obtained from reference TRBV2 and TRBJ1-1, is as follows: EPEVTQTPSHQVTQMGQEVILRCVPISNHLYFYWYRQILGQKVEFLVSFYNNEISEKSEIFDDQFSVERPDGSNFTLKIRSTKLEDSAMYFCASTLYTEAFFGQGTRLTVV.